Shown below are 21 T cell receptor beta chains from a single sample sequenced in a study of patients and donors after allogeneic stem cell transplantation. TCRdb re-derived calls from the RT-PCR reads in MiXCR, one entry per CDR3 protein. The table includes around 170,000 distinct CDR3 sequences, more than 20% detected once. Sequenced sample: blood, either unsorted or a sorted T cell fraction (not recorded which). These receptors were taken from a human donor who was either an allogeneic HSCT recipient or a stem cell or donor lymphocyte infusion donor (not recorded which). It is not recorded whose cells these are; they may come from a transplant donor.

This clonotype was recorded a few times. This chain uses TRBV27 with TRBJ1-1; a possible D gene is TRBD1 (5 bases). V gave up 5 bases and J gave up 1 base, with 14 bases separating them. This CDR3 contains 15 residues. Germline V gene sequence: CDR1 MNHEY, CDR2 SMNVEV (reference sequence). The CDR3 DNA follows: TGTGCCAGCAGTGAGGCAGGGAACGAGAACACTGAAGCTTTCTTT. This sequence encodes CASSEAGNENTEAFF.

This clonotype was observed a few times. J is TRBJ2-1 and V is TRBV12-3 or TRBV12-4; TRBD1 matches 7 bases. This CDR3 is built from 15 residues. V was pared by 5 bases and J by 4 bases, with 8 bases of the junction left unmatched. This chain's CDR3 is CASSRRGLGYNEQFF. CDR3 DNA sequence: TGTGCCAGCAGTCGAAGGGGGCTTGGGTACAATGAGCAGTTCTTC.

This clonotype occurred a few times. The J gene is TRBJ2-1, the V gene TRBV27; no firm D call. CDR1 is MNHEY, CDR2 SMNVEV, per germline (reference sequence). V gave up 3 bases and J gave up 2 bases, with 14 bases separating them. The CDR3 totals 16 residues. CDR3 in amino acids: CASSFWVKPAYNEQFF. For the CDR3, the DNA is TGTGCCAGCAGTTTCTGGGTTAAGCCAGCCTACAATGAGCAGTTCTTC.

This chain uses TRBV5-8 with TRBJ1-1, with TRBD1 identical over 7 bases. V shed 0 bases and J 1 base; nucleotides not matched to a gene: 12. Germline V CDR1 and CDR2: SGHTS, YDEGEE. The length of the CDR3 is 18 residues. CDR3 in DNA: TGTGCCAGCAGCTTGGCCCGGGACAGTGATGGGGGGAACACTGAAGCTTTCTTT. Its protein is CASSLARDSDGGNTEAFF.

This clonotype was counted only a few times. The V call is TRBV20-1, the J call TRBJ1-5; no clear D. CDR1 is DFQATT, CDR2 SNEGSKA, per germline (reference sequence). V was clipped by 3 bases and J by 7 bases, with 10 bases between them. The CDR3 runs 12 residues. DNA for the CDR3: TGCAGTGCTAGTGACTCATTGCAGCCCCAGCATTTT. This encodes CSASDSLQPQHF.

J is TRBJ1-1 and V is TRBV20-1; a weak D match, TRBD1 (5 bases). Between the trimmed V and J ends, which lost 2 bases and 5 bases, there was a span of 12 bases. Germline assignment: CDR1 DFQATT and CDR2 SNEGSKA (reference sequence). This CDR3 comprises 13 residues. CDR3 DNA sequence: TGCAGTGCTAGAAGTAGCAGGGTGACTGAAGCTTTCTTT. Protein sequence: CSARSSRVTEAFF.

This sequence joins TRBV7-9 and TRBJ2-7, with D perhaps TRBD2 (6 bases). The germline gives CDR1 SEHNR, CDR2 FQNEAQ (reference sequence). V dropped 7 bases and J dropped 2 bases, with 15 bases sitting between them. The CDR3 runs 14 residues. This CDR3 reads CASTGASEPYEQYF. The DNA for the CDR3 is TGTGCCAGCACCGGGGCTAGCGAGCCCTACGAGCAGTACTTC.

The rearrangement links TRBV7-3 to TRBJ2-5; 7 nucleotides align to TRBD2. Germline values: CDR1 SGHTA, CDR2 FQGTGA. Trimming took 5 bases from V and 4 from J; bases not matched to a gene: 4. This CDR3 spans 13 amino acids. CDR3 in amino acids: CASSPTSVETQYF. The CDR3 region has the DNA TGTGCCAGCAGCCCCACTAGCGTAGAGACCCAGTACTTC. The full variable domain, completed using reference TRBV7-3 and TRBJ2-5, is GAGVSQTPSNKVTEKGKYVELRCDPISGHTALYWYRQSLGQGPEFLIYFQGTGAADDSGLPNDRFFAVRPEGSVSTLKIQRTERGDSAVYLCASSPTSVETQYFGPGTRLLVL.

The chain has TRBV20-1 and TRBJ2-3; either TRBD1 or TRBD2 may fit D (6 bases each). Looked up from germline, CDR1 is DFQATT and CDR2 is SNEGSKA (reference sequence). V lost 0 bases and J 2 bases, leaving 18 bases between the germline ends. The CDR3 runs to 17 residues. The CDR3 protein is CSARDRLGGPPTDTQYF. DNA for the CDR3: TGCAGTGCTAGAGATCGATTGGGGGGCCCTCCCACAGATACGCAGTATTTT.

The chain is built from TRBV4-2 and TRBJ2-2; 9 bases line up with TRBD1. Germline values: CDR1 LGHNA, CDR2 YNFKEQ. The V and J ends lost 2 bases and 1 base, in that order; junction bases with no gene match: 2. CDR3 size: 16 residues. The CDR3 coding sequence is TGTGCCAGCAGCCAATCGGGACAGGGGAACACCGGGGAGCTGTTTTTT. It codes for CASSQSGQGNTGELFF.

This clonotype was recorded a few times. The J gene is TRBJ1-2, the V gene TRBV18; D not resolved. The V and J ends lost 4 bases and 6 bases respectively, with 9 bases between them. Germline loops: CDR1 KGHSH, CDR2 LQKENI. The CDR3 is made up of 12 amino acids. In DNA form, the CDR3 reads TGTGCCAGCTCACTCTCCATTGATGGCTACACCTTC. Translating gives CASSLSIDGYTF.

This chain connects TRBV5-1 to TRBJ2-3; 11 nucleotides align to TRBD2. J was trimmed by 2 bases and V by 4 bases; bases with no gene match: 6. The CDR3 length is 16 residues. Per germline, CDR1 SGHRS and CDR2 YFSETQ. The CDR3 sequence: CASSQSGLADTDTQYF. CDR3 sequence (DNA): TGCGCCAGCAGCCAGTCGGGACTAGCGGACACAGATACGCAGTATTTT.

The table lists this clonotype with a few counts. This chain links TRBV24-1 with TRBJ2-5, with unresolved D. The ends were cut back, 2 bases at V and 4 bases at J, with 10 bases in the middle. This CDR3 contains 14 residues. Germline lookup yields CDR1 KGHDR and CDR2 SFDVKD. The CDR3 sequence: CATSDYSAPETQYF. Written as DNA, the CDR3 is TGTGCCACCAGTGATTATTCGGCGCCAGAGACCCAGTACTTC.

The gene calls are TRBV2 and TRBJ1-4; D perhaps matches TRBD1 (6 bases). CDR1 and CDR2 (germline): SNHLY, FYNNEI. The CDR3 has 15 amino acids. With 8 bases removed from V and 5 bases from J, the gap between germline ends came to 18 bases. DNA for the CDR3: TGTGCCAGCCAGCCAACGGCAGGGGCAAATGAAAAACTGTTTTTT. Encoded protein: CASQPTAGANEKLFF.

The CDR3 sequence: CASSLWTLSGANVLTF. Here the CDR3 DNA reads TGTGCCAGCAGCTTGTGGACTCTCTCTGGGGCCAACGTCCTGACTTTC. The rearrangement links TRBV28 to TRBJ2-6, with TRBD2 as a possible D gene (5 bases). The germline CDR1 and CDR2 sequences are MDHEN and SYDVKM. Trimming removed 6 bases from V and 0 bases from J, with 12 bases in between. This CDR3 is 16 amino acids long.

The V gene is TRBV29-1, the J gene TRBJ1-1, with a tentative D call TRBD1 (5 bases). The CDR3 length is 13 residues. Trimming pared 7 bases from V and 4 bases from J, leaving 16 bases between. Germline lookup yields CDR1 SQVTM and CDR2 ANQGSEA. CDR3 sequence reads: CSATVGPGTEAFF. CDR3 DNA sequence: TGCAGCGCCACGGTGGGACCCGGCACTGAAGCTTTCTTT. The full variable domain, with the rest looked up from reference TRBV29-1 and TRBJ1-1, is SAVISQKPSRDICQRGTSLTIQCQVDSQVTMMFWYRQQPGQSLTLIATANQGSEATYESGFVIDKFPISRPNLTFSTLTVSNMSPEDSSIYLCSATVGPGTEAFFGQGTRLTVV.

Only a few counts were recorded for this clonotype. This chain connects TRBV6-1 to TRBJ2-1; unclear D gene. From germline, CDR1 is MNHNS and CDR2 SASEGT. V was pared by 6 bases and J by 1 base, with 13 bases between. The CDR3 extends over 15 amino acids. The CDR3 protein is CASSRWAESYNEQFF. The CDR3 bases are TGTGCCAGCAGCCGGTGGGCAGAATCCTACAATGAGCAGTTCTTC.

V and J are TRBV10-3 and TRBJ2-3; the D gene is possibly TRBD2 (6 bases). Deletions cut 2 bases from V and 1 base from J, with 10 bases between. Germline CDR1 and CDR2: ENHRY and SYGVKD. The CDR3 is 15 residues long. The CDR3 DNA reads TGTGCCATCAGTGAGACCGGGAGAGGCACAGATACGCAGTATTTT. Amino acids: CAISETGRGTDTQYF.

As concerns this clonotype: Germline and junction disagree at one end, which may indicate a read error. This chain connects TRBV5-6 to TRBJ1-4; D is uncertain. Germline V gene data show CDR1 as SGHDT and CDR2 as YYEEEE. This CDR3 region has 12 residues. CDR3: CASNLGNEKLFF. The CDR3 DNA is TGTGCCAGCAACTTGGGGAACGAAAAACTGTTTTTT.

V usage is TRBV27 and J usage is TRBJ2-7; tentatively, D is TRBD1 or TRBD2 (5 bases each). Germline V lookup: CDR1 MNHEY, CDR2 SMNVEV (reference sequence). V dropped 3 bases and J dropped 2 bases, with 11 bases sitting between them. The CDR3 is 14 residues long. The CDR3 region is CASSFTGPPYEQYF. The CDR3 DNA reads TGTGCCAGCAGTTTTACGGGGCCACCCTACGAGCAGTACTTC.

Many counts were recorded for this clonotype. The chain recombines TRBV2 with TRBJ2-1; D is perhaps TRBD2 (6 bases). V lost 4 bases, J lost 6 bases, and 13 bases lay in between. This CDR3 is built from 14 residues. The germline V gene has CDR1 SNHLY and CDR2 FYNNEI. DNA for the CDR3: TGTGCCAGCAGTGGGGCGGGGACCATCAATGAGCAGTTCTTC. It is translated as CASSGAGTINEQFF.